Listed below are T cell receptor beta chains from one sample, sequenced in a study of cytomegalovirus exposure and HLA in healthy donors. The data were produced by immunoSEQ multiplex PCR, yet TCRdb's version contains in-frame clones alone and is incomplete. The sample shows more than 95,000 clones, roughly 80% of them seen only once. The sequenced sample consisted of PBMCs. The receptors come from a woman between 40 and 50 years old in good health and CMV-seronegative. Each CDR3 is given with its conserved first and last residue. The D gene is left open where the match is weak. Clone size is given for some rows only: seen once, a few or many times, or a class if the clone is expanded.

V	size	D	J	DNA	CDR3
TRBV28	NA	TRBD2	TRBJ2-1	TGTGCCAGCAGACCAACCCTAGCGGGAGCCGATTACAATGAGCAGTTCTTC	CASRPTLAGADYNEQFF
TRBV13	NA	NA	TRBJ1-1	TGTGCCAGCAGCTTAAGCGGCGCTGAAGCTTTCTTT	CASSLSGAEAFF
TRBV5-1	NA	TRBD2	TRBJ2-3	TGCGCCAGCAGCACAATTACCGGGACAGGGGCTAGGACTAGCGGGAGGGCCGATACGCAGTATTTT	CASSTITGTGARTSGRADTQYF
TRBV2	NA	TRBD2	TRBJ2-7	TGTGCCAGCCGGGGACTAGCGGGAGGCGAGCAGTACTTC	CASRGLAGGEQYF
TRBV6-5	NA	TRBD1	TRBJ1-4	TGTGCCAGCAGCCCTCGACAGGGGCTAGGTGAAAAACTGTTTTTT	CASSPRQGLGEKLFF
TRBV28	NA	TRBD1	TRBJ1-3	TGTGCCAGCAGTTCCCTGACAGGGGGCATTGGAAACACCATATATTTT	CASSSLTGGIGNTIYF
TRBV28	NA	TRBD1	TRBJ1-5	TGTGCCAGCAGGTCACAGGGGAATCAGCCCCAGCATTTT	CASRSQGNQPQHF
TRBV28	NA	TRBD2	TRBJ2-1	TGTGCCAGCAGTCCCATTCTAGCGGGAGTACCTTACAATGAGCAGTTCTTC	CASSPILAGVPYNEQFF
TRBV7-6	NA	NA	TRBJ2-3	TGTGCCAGCAGCTCCGCTCCGGGTGGCCGTTTGGATACGCAGTATTTT	CASSSAPGGRLDTQYF
TRBV9	NA	TRBD2	TRBJ2-1	TGTGCCAGCAGCGTAGACCCTGGGACTACCTACAATGAGCAGTTCTTC	CASSVDPGTTYNEQFF
TRBV6-1	few	NA	TRBJ1-1	TGTGCCAGTCAGCCCGCGGGACGGGGGAACACTGAAGCTTTCTTT	CASQPAGRGNTEAFF
TRBV5-1	NA	NA	TRBJ1-2	TGTGCCAGCAGCTTGGGGGGAGGAATAGTCAATGGCTACACCTTC	CASSLGGGIVNGYTF